The rows below give T cell receptor beta chains drawn from one sample of a study of blood T cell repertoires in COVID-19. TCRdb's table, derived via immunoSEQ multiplex PCR, lists solely in-frame clones and lacks some. The sample gives roughly 22,000 clones, 81% of which show up once; 2% to 3% is in the top ten. Sequenced input: peripheral blood. The receptors derive from a woman aged 65 to 85 with COVID-19, enrolled during active disease. CDR3s include the opening cysteine and the closing phenylalanine or tryptophan. A D gene is named only where the DNA matches it firmly. Clone size, where shown, is once, few, many, or a class for clones that have expanded.

>NA|TRBJ1-1|TRBV11-2|NA
CASSYSQGGGTEAFF
TGTGCCAGCAGCTACTCACAGGGTGGAGGAACTGAAGCTTTCTTT
>few|TRBJ1-6|TRBV2|NA
CASRPEQGMGLHF
TGTGCCAGCAGGCCCGAACAGGGAATGGGGCTCCACTTT
>NA|TRBJ1-1|TRBV5-5|NA
CASSGTGVGNTEAFF
TGTGCCAGCAGTGGAACGGGGGTGGGGAACACTGAAGCTTTCTTT
>NA|TRBJ1-1|TRBV10-3|NA
CAISESWGKNSGTEAFF
TGTGCCATCAGTGAGTCGTGGGGTAAAAATTCGGGAACTGAAGCTTTCTTT
>NA|TRBJ1-1|TRBV20-1|NA
CSAALNTEAFF
TGCAGTGCTGCGTTGAACACTGAAGCTTTCTTT
>few|TRBJ1-2|TRBV7-9|NA
CASSPNGQFGGYTF
TGTGCCAGCAGCCCAAACGGACAGTTCGGTGGCTACACCTTC
>NA|TRBJ2-3|TRBV19|NA
CASSIRVLRTETQYF
TGTGCCAGTAGTATACGTGTCCTACGCACAGAAACGCAGTATTTT
>NA|TRBJ2-5|TRBV10-1|TRBD1
CASSEPRDRAPETQYF
TGCGCCAGCAGTGAGCCCCGGGACAGGGCCCCAGAGACCCAGTACTTC
>NA|TRBJ2-7|TRBV9|TRBD2
CASSGGTSGGRYYEQYF
TGTGCCAGCAGCGGCGGGACTAGCGGGGGCCGATACTACGAGCAGTACTTC
>NA|TRBJ1-5|TRBV19|NA
CASRGSNQPQHF
TGTGCCAGTAGGGGCAGCAATCAGCCCCAGCATTTT
>NA|TRBJ1-5|TRBV19|TRBD1
CASRATGLDQPQHF
TGTGCCAGTAGGGCGACAGGGCTGGATCAGCCCCAGCATTTT
>NA|TRBJ2-5|TRBV5-1|NA
CASSLAGDQETQYF
TGCGCCAGCAGCTTGGCCGGGGACCAAGAGACCCAGTACTTC
>NA|TRBJ1-2|TRBV18|TRBD1
CASSPTGDGYTF
TGTGCCAGCTCACCCACAGGGGATGGCTACACCTTC
>NA|TRBJ2-5|TRBV5-1|NA
CASQQGVGQETQYF
TGCGCCAGCCAACAGGGTGTGGGGCAAGAGACCCAGTACTTC
>NA|TRBJ1-2|TRBV6-6|TRBD1
CASSPRAPDRVSNYGYTF
TGTGCCAGCAGTCCTCGGGCCCCGGACAGGGTGTCCAACTATGGCTACACCTTC
>NA|TRBJ2-2|TRBV6-2/TRBV6-3|NA
CASSYSSVALSGELFF
TGTGCCAGCAGTTACTCGAGCGTGGCTTTGTCCGGGGAGCTGTTTTTT
>NA|TRBJ2-1|TRBV11-3|TRBD2
CASSLTLAGGPGMFF
TGTGCCAGCAGCTTAACCCTAGCGGGAGGGCCGGGAATGTTCTTC
>NA|TRBJ2-5|TRBV11-2|TRBD1
CASSPPGQGAGRETQYF
TGTGCCAGCAGCCCGCCGGGACAGGGGGCCGGGCGGGAGACCCAGTACTTC
>NA|TRBJ2-5|TRBV11-2|TRBD1
CASSVTGGLLQETQYF
TGTGCCAGCAGCGTAACAGGGGGCCTTCTTCAAGAGACCCAGTACTTC
>NA|TRBJ1-4|TRBV4-2|TRBD1
CASSQDGRGANEKLFF
TGTGCCAGCAGCCAAGACGGCAGGGGGGCTAATGAAAAACTGTTTTTT
>NA|TRBJ2-1|TRBV4-1|NA
CASSQDRRGYSYNEQFF
TGCGCCAGCAGCCAAGATCGAAGGGGCTACTCCTACAATGAGCAGTTCTTC
>NA|TRBJ1-1|TRBV2|TRBD1
CASSVGQGKEYTEAFF
TGTGCCAGCAGTGTGGGACAGGGGAAGGAGTACACTGAAGCTTTCTTT
>NA|TRBJ2-2|TRBV7-7|TRBD1
CASSSRTGESPGELFF
TGTGCTAGCAGCTCAAGGACAGGGGAAAGCCCCGGGGAGCTGTTTTTT
>NA|TRBJ1-4|TRBV7-8|NA
CASSLDSQGRWGEKLFF
TGTGCCAGCAGCTTAGATTCGCAGGGAAGATGGGGTGAAAAACTGTTTTTT
>NA|TRBJ2-5|TRBV6-5|TRBD1
CASMPGQGEETQYF
TGTGCCAGCATGCCTGGACAGGGGGAAGAGACCCAGTACTTC
>NA|TRBJ2-1|TRBV9|TRBD2
CASSVAAGVVVNEQFF
TGTGCCAGCAGCGTAGCGGCGGGAGTTGTAGTGAATGAGCAGTTCTTC
>NA|TRBJ1-1|TRBV6-6|TRBD1
CASLTGRNGGTEAFF
TGTGCCAGCCTGACAGGGAGGAATGGAGGCACTGAAGCTTTCTTT
>NA|TRBJ1-2|TRBV5-8|TRBD1
CASTRQGNYGYTF
TGTGCCAGCACCCGACAGGGGAATTATGGCTACACCTTC
>NA|TRBJ1-5|TRBV2|TRBD1
CASSEDRGSNQPQHF
TGTGCCAGCAGTGAGGACAGGGGTAGCAATCAGCCCCAGCATTTT
>few|TRBJ1-2|TRBV7-2|TRBD1
CASSLGGQFYGYTF
TGTGCCAGCAGCTTAGGGGGACAGTTCTATGGCTACACCTTC
>few|TRBJ1-3|TRBV6-1|TRBD1
CASSELGQGRDTIYF
TGTGCCAGCAGTGAGCTCGGACAGGGCAGAGACACCATATATTTT
>medium-sized|TRBJ1-4|TRBV12-3/TRBV12-4|NA
CASTKGANEKLFF
TGTGCCAGCACCAAGGGAGCTAATGAAAAACTGTTTTTT
>NA|TRBJ1-5|TRBV4-3|NA
CASSQERGSGQPQHF
TGCGCCAGCAGCCAAGAAAGGGGATCTGGTCAGCCCCAGCATTTT
>NA|TRBJ1-6|TRBV7-2|TRBD1
CASSEDRGDYSPLHF
TGTGCCAGCAGCGAGGACAGGGGGGATTATTCACCCCTCCACTTT
>NA|TRBJ1-2|TRBV3-1/TRBV3-2|TRBD1
CASSQGQVGNYGYTF
TGTGCCAGCAGCCAGGGACAGGTTGGCAACTATGGCTACACCTTC
>NA|TRBJ2-2|TRBV7-2|NA
CASSSRVDGELFF
TGTGCCAGCAGCTCCCGCGTCGACGGGGAGCTGTTTTTT
>once|TRBJ2-5|TRBV10-3|TRBD2
CAIRRSGGVEETQYF
TGTGCCATCAGACGTAGCGGGGGGGTCGAGGAGACCCAGTACTTC
>NA|TRBJ1-5|TRBV24-1|NA
CATSDPGINQPQHF
TGTGCCACCAGTGACCCAGGGATAAATCAGCCCCAGCATTTT
>NA|TRBJ2-3|TRBV7-3|NA
CASSLPASGTDTQYF
TGTGCCAGCAGCCTCCCAGCTAGCGGCACAGATACGCAGTATTTT
>NA|TRBJ1-4|TRBV6-1|TRBD1
CASSESGGSVEKLFF
TGTGCCAGCAGTGAGTCAGGGGGGAGTGTTGAAAAACTGTTTTTT
>NA|TRBJ2-1|TRBV19|NA
CASSTRTEINNEQFF
TGTGCCAGTAGTACCCGGACAGAGATTAACAATGAGCAGTTCTTC
>NA|TRBJ1-1|TRBV7-3|TRBD1
CASSSTGGFTEAFF
TGTGCCAGCAGCTCCACAGGGGGCTTCACTGAAGCTTTCTTT
>NA|TRBJ1-5|TRBV5-8|NA
CASQFSRGGSNQPQHF
TGTGCCAGCCAATTTTCGAGGGGGGGGAGCAATCAGCCCCAGCATTTT
>few|TRBJ1-1|TRBV5-1|NA
CASSLAQTMGTEAFF
TGCGCCAGCAGCTTGGCGCAGACTATGGGGACTGAAGCTTTCTTT
>NA|TRBJ1-2|TRBV5-1|TRBD1
CASSLWTGDGYTF
TGCGCCAGCAGCTTATGGACAGGGGATGGCTACACCTTC
>NA|TRBJ2-5|TRBV9|NA
CASSVGVGRQETQYF
TGTGCCAGCAGCGTAGGGGTGGGCCGGCAAGAGACCCAGTACTTC
>NA|TRBJ1-3|TRBV19|TRBD1
CASSRDRETTIYF
TGTGCCAGTAGCCGGGACAGGGAAACCACCATATATTTT
>few|TRBJ2-2|TRBV5-1|NA
CASSLGQHPGELFF
TGCGCCAGCAGCTTGGGACAGCATCCCGGGGAGCTGTTTTTT